Listed below are T cell receptor beta chains from one sample, sequenced in a study of T cell clones after liver transplantation. Data came from immunoSEQ multiplex PCR; TCRdb stores just in-frame clones and leaves some out. This table has tens of thousands of clones, around four fifths appearing once. This material consisted of CD4+ T cells from blood, taken roughly 3.5 years after liver transplant. The receptor source for this set is a human patient who received a liver transplant. The graft donor may account for some of the T cells. Each CDR3 is given with its conserved first and last residue. A D gene is named only where the DNA matches it firmly. Clone size is not always given. Where it is, it says once, few, many or a class for expanded clones.

CDR3: CSASQVPGAFF; DNA: TGCAGTGCTAGTCAGGTCCCTGGGGCTTTCTTT; size: .; D: .; length: 11; J: TRBJ1-1; V: TRBV20-1
CDR3: CASSVDRSGANVLTF; DNA: TGTGCCAGCAGTGTTGACAGGTCTGGGGCCAACGTCCTGACTTTC; size: .; D: .; length: 15; J: TRBJ2-6; V: TRBV6-4
CDR3: CASSYGDAARQPQHF; DNA: TGTGCCAGCAGTTACGGGGACGCCGCCAGGCAGCCCCAGCATTTT; size: .; D: .; length: 15; J: TRBJ1-5; V: TRBV6-6
CDR3: CASSYGLAGADTQYF; DNA: TGCGCCAGCAGCTACGGACTAGCGGGAGCAGATACGCAGTATTTT; size: .; D: TRBD2; length: 15; J: TRBJ2-3; V: TRBV5-1
CDR3: CASSEQGGSSGYTF; DNA: TGTGCCAGCAGTGAGCAGGGAGGCAGCTCTGGCTACACCTTC; size: .; D: .; length: 14; J: TRBJ1-2; V: TRBV25-1
CDR3: CASETSSYEQYF; DNA: TGTGCCAGCGAGACTAGCAGCTACGAGCAGTACTTC; size: once; D: TRBD2; length: 12; J: TRBJ2-7; V: TRBV28
CDR3: CASSYERTDLNEKLFF; DNA: TGTGCCAGCAGCTACGAACGGACTGATCTTAATGAAAAACTGTTTTTT; size: .; D: .; length: 16; J: TRBJ1-4; V: TRBV5-6
CDR3: CASSTSTDTQYF; DNA: TGTGCCAGTAGTACATCCACAGATACGCAGTATTTT; size: .; D: .; length: 12; J: TRBJ2-3; V: TRBV19
CDR3: CASSHGNTDTQYF; DNA: TGTGCCAGCAGCCACGGCAACACAGATACGCAGTATTTT; size: .; D: .; length: 13; J: TRBJ2-3; V: TRBV27
CDR3: CASSSGQGNTEAFF; DNA: TGTGCCAGCAGCTCCGGACAGGGGAACACTGAAGCTTTCTTT; size: .; D: TRBD1; length: 14; J: TRBJ1-1; V: TRBV7-2
CDR3: CASSPDTNTEAFF; DNA: TGTGCCAGCAGCCCGGACACAAACACTGAAGCTTTCTTT; size: .; D: .; length: 13; J: TRBJ1-1; V: TRBV7-6
CDR3: CASSLDLSYEQYF; DNA: TGTGCCAGCTCACTGGACCTGTCCTACGAGCAGTACTTC; size: .; D: .; length: 13; J: TRBJ2-7; V: TRBV18
CDR3: CASRRETSAYSTGELFF; DNA: TGTGCCAGCAGGAGGGAAACTAGCGCCTATTCCACCGGGGAGCTGTTTTTT; size: .; D: TRBD2; length: 17; J: TRBJ2-2; V: TRBV7-2
CDR3: CAISPGTANEKLFF; DNA: TGTGCCATCAGTCCGGGAACCGCCAATGAAAAACTGTTTTTT; size: .; D: .; length: 14; J: TRBJ1-4; V: TRBV10-3
CDR3: CAWNTFRGSDYGYTF; DNA: TGTGCCTGGAACACCTTTCGAGGCTCGGACTATGGCTACACCTTC; size: .; D: .; length: 15; J: TRBJ1-2; V: TRBV30
CDR3: CASSFTTGSYEQYF; DNA: TGCGCCAGCAGCTTTACGACAGGTTCCTACGAGCAGTACTTC; size: .; D: .; length: 14; J: TRBJ2-7; V: TRBV5-1
CDR3: CASSPMGAGGSSYNEQFF; DNA: TGTGCCAGCAGCCCTATGGGGGCGGGAGGTAGCTCCTACAATGAGCAGTTCTTC; size: once; D: TRBD2; length: 18; J: TRBJ2-1; V: TRBV7-3
CDR3: CASSLRLGLAGVEQFF; DNA: TGTGCCAGCAGCCTTCGCTTAGGGCTAGCGGGAGTTGAGCAGTTCTTC; size: .; D: TRBD2; length: 16; J: TRBJ2-1; V: TRBV14
CDR3: CASSLSDFTFGNTIYF; DNA: TGCGCCAGCAGCTTGAGTGACTTTACTTTTGGAAACACCATATATTTT; size: .; D: .; length: 16; J: TRBJ1-3; V: TRBV5-1
CDR3: CASSLFPAYNEQFF; DNA: TGTGCCAGCAGCTTATTCCCAGCGTACAATGAGCAGTTCTTC; size: .; D: .; length: 14; J: TRBJ2-1; V: TRBV7-2
CDR3: CASSLDRLEAFF; DNA: TGTGCCAGCAGTCTCGACAGACTCGAAGCTTTCTTT; size: few; D: .; length: 12; J: TRBJ1-1; V: TRBV6-5
CDR3: CASSQDRQGAGTQYF; DNA: TGTGCCAGCAGCCAAGATCGGCAGGGGGCTGGGACCCAGTACTTC; size: .; D: TRBD1; length: 15; J: TRBJ2-5; V: TRBV7-2
CDR3: CASSEQQGARSGYTF; DNA: TGTGCCAGCAGCGAACAACAGGGGGCAAGAAGTGGCTACACCTTC; size: .; D: TRBD1; length: 15; J: TRBJ1-2; V: TRBV7-2
CDR3: CASSLLGASSGANVLTF; DNA: TGTGCCAGCTCACTATTAGGGGCAAGCTCTGGGGCCAACGTCCTGACTTTC; size: .; D: .; length: 17; J: TRBJ2-6; V: TRBV18
CDR3: CASSLADSGGPDTQYF; DNA: TGCGCCAGCAGCTTGGCGGATAGCGGGGGACCAGATACGCAGTATTTT; size: .; D: TRBD2; length: 16; J: TRBJ2-3; V: TRBV5-1
CDR3: CASSPTPPGQGLGYTF; DNA: TGTGCCAGCAGCCCGACTCCTCCGGGACAGGGACTTGGCTACACCTTC; size: .; D: TRBD1; length: 16; J: TRBJ1-2; V: TRBV7-2
CDR3: CASSILGGYTF; DNA: TGTGCCAGTAGTATATTAGGGGGCTACACCTTC; size: .; D: .; length: 11; J: TRBJ1-2; V: TRBV19
CDR3: CASSEWDRDSYEQYF; DNA: TGTGCCAGCAGTGAATGGGACAGAGATTCCTACGAGCAGTACTTC; size: .; D: TRBD1; length: 15; J: TRBJ2-7; V: TRBV6-1
CDR3: CASSLTPTELDGYTF; DNA: TGTGCCAGCAGTTTAACGCCGACGGAGCTGGATGGCTACACCTTC; size: .; D: .; length: 15; J: TRBJ1-2; V: TRBV27
CDR3: CASSLSTTNTGELFF; DNA: TGCGCCAGCAGCTTAAGTACCACGAACACCGGGGAGCTGTTTTTT; size: .; D: .; length: 15; J: TRBJ2-2; V: TRBV5-1
CDR3: CASSLNVSPGGELFF; DNA: TGTGCCAGCAGCTTAAACGTCTCCCCCGGCGGGGAGCTGTTTTTT; size: .; D: .; length: 15; J: TRBJ2-2; V: TRBV9
CDR3: CATSRVPSNEQFF; DNA: TGTGCCACCAGCAGAGTCCCGTCTAATGAGCAGTTCTTC; size: .; D: .; length: 13; J: TRBJ2-1; V: TRBV15
CDR3: CASSLGRLDEQYF; DNA: TGCGCCAGCAGCTTGGGCAGGCTTGACGAGCAGTACTTC; size: .; D: .; length: 13; J: TRBJ2-7; V: TRBV5-1
CDR3: CASRTSSGPNTEAFF; DNA: TGTGCCAGCAGGACTTCCTCAGGGCCGAACACTGAAGCTTTCTTT; size: .; D: .; length: 15; J: TRBJ1-1; V: TRBV28
CDR3: CASAAGTSYEQYF; DNA: TGTGCCAGCGCGGCGGGGACCTCCTACGAGCAGTACTTC; size: .; D: .; length: 13; J: TRBJ2-7; V: TRBV6-6
CDR3: CASSEWTDGYTF; DNA: TGCGCCAGCAGTGAGTGGACAGATGGCTACACCTTC; size: .; D: .; length: 12; J: TRBJ1-2; V: TRBV10-2
CDR3: CATSRGDLNTGELFF; DNA: TGTGCCACCAGCAGGGGGGACCTGAACACCGGGGAGCTGTTTTTT; size: .; D: .; length: 15; J: TRBJ2-2; V: TRBV15
CDR3: CSAGPTYEQYF; DNA: TGCAGTGCCGGGCCTACCTACGAGCAGTACTTC; size: .; D: .; length: 11; J: TRBJ2-7; V: TRBV20-1
CDR3: CSVEGTSGADEQFF; DNA: TGCAGCGTTGAGGGGACTAGCGGGGCAGATGAGCAGTTCTTC; size: .; D: TRBD2; length: 14; J: TRBJ2-1; V: TRBV29-1
CDR3: CASSPGSSYEQYF; DNA: TGTGCCAGCAGTCCCGGATCCTCCTACGAGCAGTACTTC; size: .; D: .; length: 13; J: TRBJ2-7; V: TRBV28
CDR3: CASSLLPGAGEKLFF; DNA: TGTGCCAGCAGTTTACTTCCAGGGGCTGGTGAAAAACTGTTTTTT; size: .; D: .; length: 15; J: TRBJ1-4; V: TRBV28
CDR3: CASSLTGREGKGYEQYF; DNA: TGTGCCAGCAGCTTAACGGGGCGGGAGGGAAAAGGCTACGAGCAGTACTTC; size: .; D: TRBD2; length: 17; J: TRBJ2-7; V: TRBV7-3
CDR3: CASSFDLRMSYEQYF; DNA: TGTGCCAGCAGCTTCGATTTACGGATGTCCTACGAGCAGTACTTC; size: .; D: .; length: 15; J: TRBJ2-7; V: TRBV11-2
CDR3: CASSGVEEETQYF; DNA: TGCGCCAGTTCTGGGGTGGAGGAGGAGACCCAGTACTTC; size: .; D: .; length: 13; J: TRBJ2-5; V: TRBV5-1
CDR3: CASSSTGGNTEAFF; DNA: TGTGCCAGCTCATCGACAGGGGGGAACACTGAAGCTTTCTTT; size: once; D: TRBD1; length: 14; J: TRBJ1-1; V: TRBV18
CDR3: CASSLLGGTTYEQYF; DNA: TGTGCCAGCAGTTTATTAGGGGGAACTACCTACGAGCAGTACTTC; size: .; D: .; length: 15; J: TRBJ2-7; V: TRBV27
CDR3: CASSQGPPNTEAFF; DNA: TGTGCCAGCAGCCAGGGACCCCCGAACACTGAAGCTTTCTTT; size: .; D: .; length: 14; J: TRBJ1-1; V: TRBV14
CDR3: CASSQAGSNQPQHF; DNA: TGCGCCAGCAGCCAAGCGGGCAGCAATCAGCCCCAGCATTTT; size: few; D: .; length: 14; J: TRBJ1-5; V: TRBV4-1
CDR3: CASSPNRAPYEQYF; DNA: TGCGCCAGCAGCCCGAACAGGGCCCCCTACGAGCAGTACTTC; size: .; D: .; length: 14; J: TRBJ2-7; V: TRBV5-1
CDR3: CASSTDPEGYYGYTF; DNA: TGCGCCAGCAGCACGGACCCCGAAGGTTACTATGGCTACACCTTC; size: .; D: .; length: 15; J: TRBJ1-2; V: TRBV5-1
CDR3: CASSLASGTQETQYF; DNA: TGTGCCAGCAGTTTAGCTAGCGGGACCCAAGAGACCCAGTACTTC; size: .; D: TRBD2; length: 15; J: TRBJ2-5; V: TRBV27
CDR3: CASSLGGTGTSEAFF; DNA: TGTGCCAGCAGCTTGGGAGGGACAGGCACTTCAGAAGCTTTCTTT; size: few; D: TRBD1; length: 15; J: TRBJ1-1; V: TRBV5-6
CDR3: CASSRGVSNQPQHF; DNA: TGTGCCAGCAGCAGAGGGGTAAGCAATCAGCCCCAGCATTTT; size: .; D: .; length: 14; J: TRBJ1-5; V: TRBV7-9
CDR3: CASSYQAGGPRNEQFF; DNA: TGTGCCAGCAGCTACCAAGCGGGAGGCCCACGGAATGAGCAGTTCTTC; size: .; D: TRBD2; length: 16; J: TRBJ2-1; V: TRBV7-2
CDR3: CASSLDPGQPQHF; DNA: TGCGCCAGCAGCTTGGATCCGGGTCAGCCCCAGCATTTT; size: .; D: .; length: 13; J: TRBJ1-5; V: TRBV5-1